These 4 T cell receptor beta chains originate from one sample sequenced in a study of metastatic and nonmetastatic thyroid tumors. Treatment of any kind had been given to no patient before thyroid surgery. Using MiXCR, TCRdb reanalyzed the PCR reads. The sample contains about 38,000 clones, around half of which appear only once. The sequencing input was tumor tissue. These receptor sequences come from a male donor with papillary thyroid cancer or a benign thyroid nodule (not recorded which). Some clones in this sample may be carry-over from other donors' samples.

This clone turned up a few times. The chain employs TRBV12-3 or TRBV12-4 and TRBJ1-1, with 8 positions matching TRBD1. The CDR3 runs to 15 residues. V trimming: 6 bases; J trimming: 4 bases; junction bases outside the gene matches: 10. This CDR3 reads CASSLKITGGTEAFF. CDR3 bases: TGTGCCAGCAGCCTAAAGATCACAGGGGGCACTGAAGCTTTCTTT.

Only a few counts were recorded for this clone. This chain joins TRBV19 and TRBJ1-1; TRBD1 matches 7 bases. The CDR3 totals 14 residues. V gave up 9 bases and J gave up 1 base; unmatched junction bases: 8. Germline V CDR1 and CDR2: LNHDA, SQIVND (reference sequence). The CDR3 loop reads CASPPPGGNTEAFF. DNA of the CDR3: TGTGCCAGCCCCCCCCCAGGGGGGAACACTGAAGCTTTCTTT.

V and J are TRBV11-2 and TRBJ1-1; no clear D. CDR3 length: 12 residues. V dropped 2 bases and J dropped 2 bases, with 3 bases sitting between them. Germline V gives CDR1 SGHAT, CDR2 FQNNGV. The CDR3 DNA is TGTGCCAGCAGCTTATTAAACACTGAAGCTTTCTTT. Its translation: CASSLLNTEAFF.

This chain connects TRBV6-1 to TRBJ2-3, with TRBD2 matching 11 bases. The CDR3 extends over 15 amino acids. From germline, CDR1 is MNHNS and CDR2 SASEGT. V shed 7 bases, J shed 6 bases, and the junction held 9 bases outside the gene matches. The DNA for the CDR3 is TGTGCCAGCACCACACTAGCGGGGGTAGGGGATACGCAGTATTTT. This gives the protein CASTTLAGVGDTQYF.